A selection of T cell receptor beta chains follows, all from one sample in a study of T cell therapy after organ transplantation. TCRdb's copy holds only in-frame clones and misses some; the assay was immunoSEQ multiplex PCR. The table records about 17,000 clones, approximately 85% of them present only once. Antigens of these TCRs are unknown. Sequencing was performed on CD8+ T cells from blood, taken after autologous CMV-specific T cell therapy. The receptors shown here come from a human patient who had received a solid organ transplant and had CMV disease. Among the T cells, some may be from the graft donor. Each CDR3 is given with its conserved first and last residue. Fields, in order: J gene, D gene, clone size, V gene, CDR3 protein, CDR3 DNA. The D gene is left open where the match is weak. Clone size, where shown, is once, few, many, or a class for clones that have expanded.

J: TRBJ2-7
D: NA
size: NA
V: TRBV6-6
CDR3: CASSYTDTNYEQYF
DNA: TGTGCCAGCAGTTACACGGACACTAACTACGAGCAGTACTTC

J: TRBJ1-1
D: NA
size: NA
V: TRBV9
CDR3: CASSGFNTEAFF
DNA: TGTGCCAGCAGCGGGTTTAACACTGAAGCTTTCTTT

J: TRBJ1-1
D: NA
size: NA
V: TRBV19
CDR3: CASSIEAGSRATEAFF
DNA: TGTGCCAGTAGTATAGAAGCCGGGAGTCGAGCCACTGAAGCTTTCTTT

J: TRBJ1-5
D: TRBD1
size: NA
V: TRBV7-9
CDR3: CASSFQGAQPQHF
DNA: TGTGCCAGCAGCTTTCAGGGGGCTCAGCCCCAGCATTTT

J: TRBJ2-5
D: NA
size: NA
V: TRBV5-1
CDR3: CASSLDGAGGRETQYF
DNA: TGCGCCAGCAGCTTGGACGGGGCAGGGGGGCGAGAGACCCAGTACTTC

J: TRBJ2-3
D: TRBD2
size: NA
V: TRBV4-1
CDR3: CASSPRLAGVGTDTQYF
DNA: TGCGCCAGCAGCCCCCGGCTAGCGGGAGTCGGCACAGATACGCAGTATTTT

J: TRBJ2-5
D: TRBD2
size: NA
V: TRBV10-3
CDR3: CAISAPGGPQYF
DNA: TGTGCCATCAGCGCCCCGGGGGGTCCCCAGTACTTC

J: TRBJ1-4
D: NA
size: NA
V: TRBV28
CDR3: CASRIRDTREKLFF
DNA: TGTGCCAGCAGAATCCGGGACACTCGCGAAAAACTGTTTTTT

J: TRBJ2-7
D: TRBD2
size: medium-sized
V: TRBV14
CDR3: CASSRTSGNLYEQYF
DNA: TGTGCCAGCAGCCGGACTAGCGGGAACTTATACGAGCAGTACTTC

J: TRBJ2-1
D: NA
size: NA
V: TRBV5-6
CDR3: CASSLLAYNEQFF
DNA: TGTGCCAGCAGCTTGTTGGCCTACAATGAGCAGTTCTTC

J: TRBJ1-1
D: TRBD1
size: few
V: TRBV13
CDR3: CASSPGTGSTEAFF
DNA: TGTGCCAGCAGCCCCGGGACAGGGAGCACTGAAGCTTTCTTT

J: TRBJ1-1
D: NA
size: NA
V: TRBV6-6
CDR3: CASSYGWDTEAFF
DNA: TGTGCCAGCAGTTACGGTTGGGACACTGAAGCTTTCTTT

J: TRBJ2-1
D: NA
size: NA
V: TRBV7-9
CDR3: CASSLGRGLSEQFF
DNA: TGTGCCAGCAGCTTAGGGAGGGGCCTTAGTGAGCAGTTCTTC